This note documents a single T cell receptor (beta chain) sequence. As yet, its antigen is unknown. The data are from a study of T cell repertoires in cytomegalovirus infection. Across the study: Public TCR beta signature analysis indicated the presence of both CMV infection and matching HLA type. Regarding the study as a whole: CMV-specific HLA-C-restricted TCR beta clonotypes dominated the ex vivo response. Summed frequency of shared TCR beta families picked out CMV carriers who also had the relevant HLA.

MiXCR was run by TCRdb on the reads, yielding one entry per CDR3 protein. The table has about 920,000 distinct CDR3 sequences, about a third seen once; the top ten hold 10% to 15%. The TCR comes from a human donor in good health (CMV status not recorded). Some clones in this sample may be carry-over from other donors' samples. The material sequenced was cultured CD8+ T cells from PBMCs, taken from culture after CMV antigen stimulation.

CDR3 protein: CASSLIAPGTYGYTF. CDR3 nucleotide sequence: TGTGCCAGCAGCTTGATAGCCCCAGGCACCTATGGCTACACCTTC. V is TRBV5-4 and J is TRBJ1-2; D is undetermined. CDR1 and CDR2 (germline): SGHNT, YYREEE (reference sequence). The CDR3 totals 15 residues. V was trimmed by 1 base and J by 4 bases, leaving 14 bases between them.